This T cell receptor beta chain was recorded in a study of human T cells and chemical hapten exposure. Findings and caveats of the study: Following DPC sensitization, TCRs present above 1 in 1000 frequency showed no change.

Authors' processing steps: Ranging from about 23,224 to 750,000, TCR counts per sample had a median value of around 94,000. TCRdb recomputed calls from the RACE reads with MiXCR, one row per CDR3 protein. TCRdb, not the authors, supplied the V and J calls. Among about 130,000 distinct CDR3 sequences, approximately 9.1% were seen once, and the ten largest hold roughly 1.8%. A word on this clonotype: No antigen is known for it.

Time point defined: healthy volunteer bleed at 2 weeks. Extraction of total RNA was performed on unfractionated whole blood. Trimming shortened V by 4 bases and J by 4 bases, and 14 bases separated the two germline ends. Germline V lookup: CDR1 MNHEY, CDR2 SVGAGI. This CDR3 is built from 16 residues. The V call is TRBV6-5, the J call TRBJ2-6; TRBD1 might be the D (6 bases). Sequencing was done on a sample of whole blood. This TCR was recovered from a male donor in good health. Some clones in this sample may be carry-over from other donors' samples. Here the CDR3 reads CASSLTNRVGANVLTF. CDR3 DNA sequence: TGTGCCAGCAGTTTAACAAACAGGGTCGGGGCCAACGTCCTGACTTTC.